Presented here are 22 T cell receptor beta chains from one specimen sequenced in a study of T cell responses to AZD1222 COVID-19 vaccine. Sequencing used immunoSEQ multiplex PCR; TCRdb keeps in-frame clones, though not all of them. Of under 250,000 clones listed, under 95% are singletons. Sequenced material: peripheral blood, taken on day 0 of MenACWY control vaccination. The receptors were gathered from an adult in good health.

CDR3 sequence: CASSYGVVDTQYF. In nucleotides, the CDR3 is TGTGCCAGCAGCTATGGGGTGGTAGATACGCAGTATTTT. V usage is TRBV7-8 and J usage is TRBJ2-3; D unclear. The CDR3 loop spans 13 amino acids. V was pared by 4 bases and J by 5 bases, with 10 bases between. Germline V gene lookup returns CDR1 SGHVS and CDR2 FQNEAQ.

The rearrangement joins TRBV30 to TRBJ1-2; D remains ambiguous. In germline, CDR1 is GTSNPN, CDR2 SVGIG (reference sequence). Between the trimmed V and J ends, which lost 0 bases and 0 bases, there was a span of 14 bases. The CDR3 contains 16 residues. CDR3 amino acids: CAWSVLRRTANYGYTF. The CDR3, as DNA: TGTGCCTGGAGTGTACTCCGCCGGACCGCTAACTATGGCTACACCTTC.

The chain uses TRBV18 and TRBJ2-1; 8 nucleotides line up with TRBD2. Germline values: CDR1 KGHSH, CDR2 LQKENI. The CDR3 totals 16 residues. The J segment lost 0 bases and the V segment lost 3 bases, leaving 4 bases of the junction unmatched. This chain's CDR3 is CASSPVAGSSYNEQFF. The CDR3 nucleotides read TGTGCCAGCTCACCGGTAGCGGGGAGCTCCTACAATGAGCAGTTCTTC.

The V call is TRBV4-2, the J call TRBJ1-2; D remains ambiguous. This CDR3 spans 17 amino acids. CDR1 and CDR2 (germline): LGHNA, YNFKEQ. V was cut by 0 bases and J by 0 bases, with 14 bases left in between. CDR3 coding DNA: TGTGCCAGCAGCCAAGATACCGGCGCGGCCACTAACTATGGCTACACCTTC. This sequence encodes CASSQDTGAATNYGYTF.

V gene TRBV10-3 combines with J gene TRBJ1-1; 9 bases align to TRBD1. The germline V gene has CDR1 ENHRY and CDR2 SYGVKD. This CDR3 is 13 amino acids long. The ends lost 8 bases at V and 8 bases at J; junction bases unmatched: 9. The CDR3, as DNA: TGTGCCATCGGCAATGGACAGGGGCTAGAAGCTTTCTTT. Amino acid sequence: CAIGNGQGLEAFF.

The rearrangement joins TRBV10-1 to TRBJ2-5, with 9 bases matching TRBD1. Germline-derived CDR1 and CDR2 are WNHNN and SYGVQD (reference sequence). V dropped 6 bases and J dropped 5; count of bases not matched to a gene: 4. The CDR3 covers 13 residues. In DNA form, the CDR3 reads TGCGCCAGCAGGTTCGGACAGGGGGAGACCCAGTACTTC. This translates into CASRFGQGETQYF.

Notes on this clone: Within the sample, other DNA sequences also encode this same CDR3. The chain couples TRBV5-1 to TRBJ2-3; D remains ambiguous. V was cut by 0 bases and J by 2 bases, with 7 bases left in between. The CDR3 contains 14 residues. Germline loops: CDR1 SGHRS, CDR2 YFSETQ. The CDR3 sequence: CASSLGQDTDTQYF. CDR3 DNA: TGCGCCAGCAGCTTGGGCCAGGACACAGATACGCAGTATTTT.

The chain recombines TRBV5-1 with TRBJ2-5; 8 bases fit TRBD1. V was pared by 3 bases and J by 2 bases, with 6 bases of the junction left unmatched. CDR1 and CDR2 from the germline V gene are SGHRS and YFSETQ. CDR3 size: 15 residues. CDR3 sequence reads: CASSWRTGPQETQYF. In nucleotides, the CDR3 is TGCGCCAGCAGCTGGAGGACAGGGCCTCAAGAGACCCAGTACTTC.

The sample holds a few counts of this clone. V usage is TRBV21-1 and J usage is TRBJ1-4; the table gives TRBD1 as D, unverified against the DNA. TRBV21-1 is designated a pseudogene. The CDR3 covers 15 residues. CDR3 DNA: TGTGCCAGCAGCACACCGGGACAGGATAATGAAAAACTGTTTTTT. Amino acid sequence: CASSTPGQDNEKLFF.

The chain joins TRBV3-1 (or the pseudogene TRBV3-2) to TRBJ2-2, with unresolved D. The CDR3 is made up of 12 amino acids. Germline V gene lookup returns CDR1 LGHDT and CDR2 YNNKEL (reference sequence). The V gene lost 0 bases and the J gene lost 5 bases, with 1 base spanning the gap. In DNA, the CDR3 is TGTGCCAGCAGCCAAGAAACCGGGGAGCTGTTTTTT. This sequence encodes CASSQETGELFF.

The CDR3 sequence: CASSYSTGAKNIQYF. CDR3 coding DNA: TGTGCCAGCAGTTACTCGACGGGGGCCAAAAACATTCAGTACTTC. V usage is TRBV6-5 and J usage is TRBJ2-4; D is possibly TRBD2 (5 bases). The CDR3 loop spans 15 amino acids. CDR1 is MNHEY, CDR2 SVGAGI, per germline. V was clipped by 0 bases and J by 1 base, with 7 bases between them.

In this sample, this clone turned up once. The V call is TRBV7-2, the J call TRBJ1-1; the match to TRBD1 covers 9 bases. Trimming cost V 4 bases and J 2 bases; bases outside gene matches: 11. The CDR3 length is 17 residues. Germline V CDR1 and CDR2: SGHTA, FQGNSA. Here the CDR3 DNA reads TGTGCCAGCAGCTCGGCCCCGACAGGGGGATACAACACTGAAGCTTTCTTT. It translates to CASSSAPTGGYNTEAFF.

This chain links TRBV7-9 with TRBJ1-4; D may be TRBD1 (5 bases). V lost 0 bases, J lost 7 bases, and 15 bases lay in between. This CDR3 contains 16 residues. The germline gives CDR1 SEHNR, CDR2 FQNEAQ (reference sequence). The CDR3 here is CASSLAGSSTGEKLFF. The CDR3 region has the DNA TGTGCCAGCAGCTTAGCGGGCAGCTCAACAGGTGAAAAACTGTTTTTT.

The V gene is TRBV7-8, the J gene TRBJ2-7; 9 nucleotides agree with TRBD1. V gave up 7 bases and J gave up 11 bases; unmatched junction bases: 15. Germline V CDR1 and CDR2: SGHVS, FQNEAQ. The CDR3 has 14 amino acids. The CDR3 DNA is TGTGCCAGCACCATGGGACAGGGACAGTCTATTAAGTACTTC. Translation: CASTMGQGQSIKYF.

The chain recombines TRBV18 with TRBJ1-2, with TRBD1 matching 8 bases. J lost 4 bases, V lost 2 bases, and 6 bases had no gene match. CDR1 KGHSH and CDR2 LQKENI come from the germline V gene. There are 15 residues in the CDR3. For the CDR3, the DNA is TGTGCCAGCTCACCAGGACAGGGAGATTCCTATGGCTACACCTTC. Its protein product is CASSPGQGDSYGYTF.

CDR3 sequence (DNA): TGTGCCAGCTCACCGTCGACAGCCTACAATGAGCAGTTCTTC. Amino acid sequence: CASSPSTAYNEQFF. The chain links TRBV18 to TRBJ2-1; a possible D gene is TRBD1 (5 bases). Germline V gene lookup returns CDR1 KGHSH and CDR2 LQKENI. The CDR3 covers 14 residues. V shed 3 bases and J shed 2 bases, with 8 bases lying between them.

The genes are TRBV30 and TRBJ1-6; possibly TRBD1 for D (6 bases). CDR1 and CDR2 (germline): GTSNPN, SVGIG (reference sequence). The ends were cut back, 4 bases at V and 4 bases at J, with 8 bases in the middle. This CDR3 contains 13 residues. The CDR3 spells CAWNQGYNSPLHF. CDR3 nucleotide sequence: TGTGCCTGGAACCAGGGGTATAATTCACCCCTCCACTTT. The variable domain in full, with the rest retrieved from reference TRBV30 and TRBJ1-6, is SQTIHQWPATLVQPVGSPLSLECTVEGTSNPNLYWYRQAAGRGLQLLFYSVGIGQISSEVPQNLSASRPQDRQFILSSKKLLLSDSGFYLCAWNQGYNSPLHFGNGTRLTVT.

This clone showed up just once. The V and J genes are TRBV18 and TRBJ1-5; D is unresolved. Per the germline V gene, CDR1 is KGHSH and CDR2 is LQKENI. The CDR3 has 13 residues. The ends were cut back, 4 bases at V and 4 bases at J, with 8 bases in the middle. The CDR3 reads CASSRAVNQPQHF. For the CDR3, the DNA is TGTGCCAGCTCACGAGCCGTAAATCAGCCCCAGCATTTT.

The chain has TRBV7-2 and TRBJ1-1; D gene unclear. The CDR3 runs to 12 residues. V was trimmed by 6 bases and J by 9 bases, leaving 14 bases between them. CDR1 is SGHTA and CDR2 is FQGNSA in the germline V gene. In DNA, the CDR3 is TGTGCCAGCAGTTTCCGGGCGGAGCAAGCTTTCTTT. This codes for CASSFRAEQAFF.

This rearrangement joins TRBV9 to TRBJ1-1; tentative D call: TRBD1 (6 bases). CDR1 SGDLS and CDR2 YYNGEE come from the germline V gene. The CDR3 spans 14 residues. V lost 4 bases to trimming and J lost 8 bases, with 18 bases between them. Written as DNA, the CDR3 is TGTGCCAGCAGCCCCAAGGCCGGGGGGGGCGAAGCTTTCTTT. Translated: CASSPKAGGGEAFF.

The chain carries TRBV18 and TRBJ2-7; D is ambiguous. This CDR3 comprises 13 residues. V lost 6 bases to trimming and J lost 0 bases, with 9 bases between them. CDR1 is KGHSH and CDR2 is LQKENI in the germline V gene. CDR3 protein: CASSTVNSYEQYF. The DNA for the CDR3 is TGTGCCAGCTCCACCGTCAACTCCTACGAGCAGTACTTC.

The chain employs TRBV21-1 and TRBJ1-1. TRBV21-1 is listed as a pseudogene. The CDR3 contains 15 residues. CDR3 nucleotide sequence: TGTGCCAGCACCTGCTCTCGGGGCATGAACACTGAAGCTTTCTTT. Translated, it gives CASTCSRGMNTEAFF.